The rows below give T cell receptor beta chains drawn from one sample of a study of CD8 T cells in Susac syndrome. TCRdb recomputed calls from the immunoSEQ multiplex PCR reads with MiXCR, one row per CDR3 protein. This sample has some 200,000 distinct CDR3 sequences, with around 96% found just once. Sequencing was carried out using CD4+ T cells from PBMCs. The receptor source for this set is a human donor with multiple sclerosis. Each CDR3 is given with its conserved first and last residue. D genes are given only for firm matches. Clone size is shown for a subset of rows, as once, few, many or a class of expanded clone.

size | J | V | D | DNA | CDR3
NA | TRBJ2-7 | TRBV29-1 | NA | TGCAGCGTGCTGCTACAGGGTCGTCGCGAGCAGTACTTC | CSVLLQGRREQYF
NA | TRBJ2-7 | TRBV20-1 | NA | TGCAGTGCTGAGGACCGACATGCGTCCTACGAGCAGTACTTC | CSAEDRHASYEQYF
few | TRBJ2-7 | TRBV28 | NA | TGTGCCAGCAGTTTACTCGGTGAGCAGTACTTC | CASSLLGEQYF
once | TRBJ2-3 | TRBV20-1 | NA | TGCAGTGCCAAGTCCCCGGGACTCAACACAGATACGCAGTATTTT | CSAKSPGLNTDTQYF
NA | TRBJ2-4 | TRBV11-2 | NA | TGTGCCAGCAGCCCCGAGGGGGGTTCGGGACGGTCCAAGTACTTC | CASSPEGGSGRSKYF
once | TRBJ2-7 | TRBV29-1 | TRBD1 | TGCAGCGTTGCGACCGGGACAGGGGCCTACGAGCAGTACTTC | CSVATGTGAYEQYF
NA | TRBJ2-7 | TRBV20-1 | NA | TGCAGTGCCCGCAGGGCTCCGCGCGAGCAGTACTTC | CSARRAPREQYF
NA | TRBJ1-5 | TRBV7-2 | TRBD1 | TGTGCCAGCAGCTTAGTTTCAGGGGGAAATCAGCCCCAGCATTTT | CASSLVSGGNQPQHF
NA | TRBJ2-7 | TRBV10-3 | NA | TGTGCCATCAGTGGCCAGTACGAGCAGTACTTC | CAISGQYEQYF
NA | TRBJ1-1 | TRBV12-3/TRBV12-4 | NA | TGTGCCAGCAGCTTAGTAGGCCTGCTGAACACTGAAGCTTTCTTT | CASSLVGLLNTEAFF
NA | TRBJ1-5 | TRBV12-3/TRBV12-4 | TRBD1 | TGTGCCAGCAGTTCGACAGGGAAACAGCCCCAGCATTTT | CASSSTGKQPQHF
NA | TRBJ2-5 | TRBV20-1 | NA | TGCAGTGCCTCGTACAGGACAGAGACCCAGTACTTC | CSASYRTETQYF
NA | TRBJ1-5 | TRBV29-1 | TRBD1 | TGCAGCGTTGAATTCGGAGACAGGGGACAGCCCCAGCATTTT | CSVEFGDRGQPQHF
NA | TRBJ1-1 | TRBV12-3/TRBV12-4 | NA | TGTGCCAGCAGATCCGGGACTCCGGCTGGCACTGAAGCTTTCTTT | CASRSGTPAGTEAFF
NA | TRBJ1-4 | TRBV30 | NA | TGTGCCTGGACGCCGACAGGCCATGAAAAACTGTTTTTT | CAWTPTGHEKLFF
NA | TRBJ2-1 | TRBV7-9 | NA | TGTGCCAGCAGCTTAGCGAGTTCGGATGAGCAGTTCTTC | CASSLASSDEQFF
once | TRBJ2-7 | TRBV19 | TRBD2 | TGTGCCACCAGGGACTACTCCTACGAGCAGTACTTC | CATRDYSYEQYF
NA | TRBJ1-2 | TRBV7-8 | NA | TGTGCCAGCAGCCCCGCGGGGTACGGCTATGGCTACACCTTC | CASSPAGYGYGYTF
NA | TRBJ1-2 | TRBV7-9 | NA | TGTGCCAGCAGCCCCCAGGTGCATGGCTACACCTTC | CASSPQVHGYTF
NA | TRBJ2-5 | TRBV20-1 | NA | TGCAGTGCTAGAGATCGAGGGGGAGCAGAGACCCAGTACTTC | CSARDRGGAETQYF
once | TRBJ2-7 | TRBV9 | NA | TGTGCCAGCAGCGTAGTGGAGCAACCTGCGGTGGACGAGCAGTACTTC | CASSVVEQPAVDEQYF
NA | TRBJ2-1 | TRBV30 | NA | TGTGCCTGGAGTGAGGGCTCCTACAATGAGCAGTTCTTC | CAWSEGSYNEQFF
NA | TRBJ1-2 | TRBV20-1 | NA | TGCAGTGCTGCTAGCAGGGTTGGATATGGCTACACCTTC | CSAASRVGYGYTF
NA | TRBJ2-1 | TRBV27 | NA | TGTGCCAGCACTACTTCTTACAATGAGCAGTTCTTC | CASTTSYNEQFF
NA | TRBJ1-1 | TRBV6-5 | TRBD1 | TGTGCCAGCAATCCGACAGGGGGCTTGAACACTGAAGCTTTCTTT | CASNPTGGLNTEAFF
NA | TRBJ1-5 | TRBV2 | NA | TGTGCCAGCAGGGACCTAGATCAGCCCCAGCATTTT | CASRDLDQPQHF
NA | TRBJ1-5 | TRBV20-1 | TRBD1 | TGCAGTGCTAGAGGTCGACAGGGGCGGGATCAGCCCCAGCATTTT | CSARGRQGRDQPQHF
NA | TRBJ2-1 | TRBV9 | NA | TGTGCCAGCAGCGTAGCTTTACAGGGCGCTTACAATGAGCAGTTCTTC | CASSVALQGAYNEQFF
NA | TRBJ1-2 | TRBV11-2 | TRBD1 | TGTGCCAGCAGCATAAGGACAGGGGGGAACTATGGCTACACCTTC | CASSIRTGGNYGYTF
NA | TRBJ2-1 | TRBV2 | TRBD2 | TGTGCCAGCAGCGGGGGACTAGCGGGAAATGAGCAGTTCTTC | CASSGGLAGNEQFF
NA | TRBJ2-7 | TRBV18 | NA | TGTGCCAGCTCACCACCGGGGGGGCTGCTCTACGAGCAGTACTTC | CASSPPGGLLYEQYF
NA | TRBJ2-2 | TRBV6-6 | TRBD1 | TGCGCCACCGCCGACGGGACAGGGAAATACACCGGGGAGCTGTTTTTT | CATADGTGKYTGELFF